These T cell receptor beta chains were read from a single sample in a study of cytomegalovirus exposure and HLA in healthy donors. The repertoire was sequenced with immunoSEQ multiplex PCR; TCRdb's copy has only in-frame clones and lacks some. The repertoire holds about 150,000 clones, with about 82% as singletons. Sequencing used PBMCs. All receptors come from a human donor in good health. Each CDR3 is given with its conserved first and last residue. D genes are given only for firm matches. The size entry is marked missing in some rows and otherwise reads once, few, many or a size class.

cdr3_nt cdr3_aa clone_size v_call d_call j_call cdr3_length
TGTGCCAGCTCCCCGGACAGGGAGGGAAAACTGTTTTTT CASSPDREGKLFF . TRBV18 TRBD1 TRBJ1-4 13
TGTGCCAGCAGTTTCGGGCAGGGGGCGCGAGGCTACACCTTC CASSFGQGARGYTF . TRBV28 TRBD1 TRBJ1-2 14
TGTGCCAGCATCAGTCGGGACAGGGGAGAAAAACTGTTTTTT CASISRDRGEKLFF . TRBV2 TRBD1 TRBJ1-4 14
TGTGCCAGCAGCCCGACAGGGGGCAAAGAGACCCAGTACTTC CASSPTGGKETQYF . TRBV11-3 TRBD1 TRBJ2-5 14
TGTGCCAGCAGTTTATTACCACCCCTACACCAATTGGGAGGACAGGGGGCGAATGAGCAGTTCTTC CASSLLPPLHQLGGQGANEQFF . TRBV28 TRBD1 TRBJ2-1 22
TGTGCCAGCAGCCCACAGGGTATTGTCTCACCCCTCCACTTT CASSPQGIVSPLHF . TRBV9 . TRBJ1-6 14
TGTGCCAGCTCCCCTGCCGGGGAGCTGTTTTTT CASSPAGELFF . TRBV18 . TRBJ2-2 11
TGCGCCAGCGGAGGACTATGCCACGCACCCCTCTACGAGCAGTACTTC CASGGLCHAPLYEQYF . TRBV23-1 . TRBJ2-7 16
TGTGCCAGCTCACCAACCGGGACAGGGTTCGGGGACACTGAAGCTTTCTTT CASSPTGTGFGDTEAFF . TRBV18 TRBD1 TRBJ1-1 17
TGTGCCACCAGCCCCGGGGGGGGGCCTTTCAATGAGCAGTTCTTC CATSPGGGPFNEQFF . TRBV15 TRBD2 TRBJ2-1 15
TGTGCCAGCAGTTCCGCTACTGTCTCTGGGGCCAACGTCCTGACTTTC CASSSATVSGANVLTF . TRBV28 . TRBJ2-6 16
TGTGCCAGCAGTTTATACAGCGGGAGCTCCTACGAGCAGTACTTC CASSLYSGSSYEQYF . TRBV27 TRBD2 TRBJ2-7 15
TGTGCCAGCAGCTTAGCTCCCGGGGAAAGTGGCTACACCTTC CASSLAPGESGYTF . TRBV7-9 . TRBJ1-2 14
TGTGCCAGCAGCTCTCCGAGAATGATAGCCAAAAACATTCAGTACTTC CASSSPRMIAKNIQYF . TRBV7-9 . TRBJ2-4 16
TGTGCCAGTAGCAGCCAGGTCAACTATGGCTACACCTTC CASSSQVNYGYTF . TRBV5-5 . TRBJ1-2 13
TGCGCCAGCAGCTTGGCGCCTAGCGGGAGCCCCTACAATGAGCAGTTCTTC CASSLAPSGSPYNEQFF . TRBV5-1 TRBD2 TRBJ2-1 17
TGTGCCAGCAGCTTAATAGCGGGAGATGAGCAGTTCTTC CASSLIAGDEQFF . TRBV11-3 TRBD2 TRBJ2-1 13
TGTGCCAGTTCTGGGGTGAGCGGGGGGCTCTACGAGCAGTACTTC CASSGVSGGLYEQYF . TRBV19 TRBD2 TRBJ2-7 15
TGTGCCAGCAGTTGGGGACAGGGGGGTTCACCCCTCCACTTT CASSWGQGGSPLHF few TRBV5-6 TRBD1 TRBJ1-6 14
TGTGCCAGCAGCGCAGGAGGGCCTGAAGCTTTCTTT CASSAGGPEAFF . TRBV9 . TRBJ1-1 12
TGCAGTGCGCCCAGGGGAAACGAGCAGTACTTC CSAPRGNEQYF . TRBV20-1 . TRBJ2-7 11
TGTGCCAGCAGCCACAGCAGGGGGCGCGGGACTGAAGCTTTCTTT CASSHSRGRGTEAFF . TRBV27 TRBD1 TRBJ1-1 15
TGTGCCAGCTCACCACCGGACTACCCCATGAACACTGAAGCTTTCTTT CASSPPDYPMNTEAFF . TRBV18 . TRBJ1-1 16
TGCGCCAGCAGCTTGGATCCCTCTCTGTCCTATGGCTACACCTTC CASSLDPSLSYGYTF few TRBV5-1 . TRBJ1-2 15
TGTGCCAGCTCACCCCAAGACAGGGTTGGACTGTTTTTT CASSPQDRVGLFF . TRBV18 TRBD1 TRBJ1-4 13
TGTGCCAGCAGTTATGGGACAGTAGAAAAACTGTTTTTT CASSYGTVEKLFF . TRBV7-2 TRBD1 TRBJ1-4 13
TGCGCCAGCAAGGGACAGACTGCAACTAATGAAAAACTGTTTTTT CASKGQTATNEKLFF once TRBV5-1 TRBD1 TRBJ1-4 15
TGTGCCACCAGCAGACCCGACAGGTTGAACGAGCAGTACTTC CATSRPDRLNEQYF . TRBV15 . TRBJ2-7 14
TGTGCCAGCAGTCCCCAGGCATATAATTCACCCCTCCACTTT CASSPQAYNSPLHF . TRBV5-6 . TRBJ1-6 14
TGTGCCAGCAGTGATGACAGCGTGAGTTACAATGAGCAGTTCTTC CASSDDSVSYNEQFF . TRBV2 . TRBJ2-1 15
TGTGCCAGTAGTCCCGGGACAGGGAGGGGCTACACCTTC CASSPGTGRGYTF . TRBV19 TRBD1 TRBJ1-2 13
TGTGCCAGTAGTAGGGACATTTTAGGCAAAAACATTCAGTACTTC CASSRDILGKNIQYF . TRBV19 . TRBJ2-4 15
TGTGCCAGCAGCTTAACTACCTACCAGAACACTGAAGCTTTCTTT CASSLTTYQNTEAFF . TRBV5-6 . TRBJ1-1 15
TGTGCCAGCAAGGGGAGGCCGACTTCGGACGAGCAGTACTTC CASKGRPTSDEQYF few TRBV7-2 . TRBJ2-7 14
TGTGCCAGCAGTTTGTCCGGGACTACTTACTATTTT CASSLSGTTYYF . TRBV27 TRBD2 TRBJ2-3 12
TGTGCCAGCAGTGCGGATAGCGGACCTAGCACAGATACGCAGTATTTT CASSADSGPSTDTQYF . TRBV2 . TRBJ2-3 16
TGTGCCAGCAGCTTTCAGGGAAGCAGGGGACCCTCTTATAATTCACCCCTCCACTTT CASSFQGSRGPSYNSPLHF . TRBV27 . TRBJ1-6 19
TGTGCCTGGAGTCTTCTCGGTGTACCCGAAAAACTGTTTTTT CAWSLLGVPEKLFF few TRBV30 . TRBJ1-4 14
TGTGCCAGTAGTCTGGCGGGCCCCGGTGAGCAGTTCTTC CASSLAGPGEQFF . TRBV19 . TRBJ2-1 13
TGCAGCGCTGGAGACAGGGCCAATCAGCCCCAGCATTTT CSAGDRANQPQHF . TRBV29-1 TRBD1 TRBJ1-5 13